A single sample gave rise to the 30 T cell receptor beta chains below, sequenced in a study of molecular identifiers for immune sequencing clone quantification. TCRdb reprocessed the PCR reads via MiXCR and lists one record per CDR3 protein. The sample consists of around 320,000 distinct CDR3 sequences, roughly a quarter of them appearing once. The source material was naive CD8+ T cells from blood, with Jurkat cell RNA spiked in. The sample's subset: FACS-sorted CD8+CD4-CCR7+CD45RA+ naive T cells. These receptors were collected from a human donor in good health. Some libraries in this study had Jurkat cell RNA spiked in.

This clonotype was found many times. This chain connects TRBV20-1 to TRBJ2-7; TRBD2 agrees at 10 bases. Germline lookup yields CDR1 DFQATT and CDR2 SNEGSKA (reference sequence). CDR3 length: 13 amino acids. The ends lost 3 bases at V and 7 bases at J; junction bases unmatched: 6. As DNA, the CDR3 is TGCAGTGCTAGGCTAGCGGGAGCGGAGGAGCAGTACTTC. Translation: CSARLAGAEEQYF.

This chain links TRBV9 with TRBJ1-1; 7 bases map to TRBD1. The V and J ends lost 3 bases and 0 bases, in that order; junction bases with no gene match: 14. This CDR3 spans 18 amino acids. Germline V gives CDR1 SGDLS, CDR2 YYNGEE. CDR3 protein: CASSGSGTDPTLNTEAFF. In nucleotides, the CDR3 is TGTGCCAGCAGCGGATCCGGGACAGACCCTACCTTGAACACTGAAGCTTTCTTT.

This clonotype was observed a few times. This chain's CDR3 is CASSQGTSLHTDTQYF. DNA of the CDR3: TGCGCCAGCAGCCAGGGGACTAGCCTTCACACAGATACGCAGTATTTT. The chain joins TRBV4-3 to TRBJ2-3, with TRBD2 matching over 9 bases. The CDR3 length is 16 residues. V shed 3 bases and J 2 bases; nucleotides not matched to a gene: 6. Germline CDR1 and CDR2: LGHNA and YSLEER.

There are a few counts of this clonotype. This chain joins TRBV12-3 or TRBV12-4 and TRBJ1-5; perhaps TRBD1 as D (5 bases). CDR3 length: 14 amino acids. The V end was cut by 3 bases, the J end by 4 bases, with 10 bases between. The CDR3 DNA is TGTGCCAGCAGTTTTCGAGGGGAGAATCAGCCCCAGCATTTT. The encoded protein is CASSFRGENQPQHF.

The rearrangement uses TRBV6-2 or TRBV6-3 and TRBJ1-1; D gene ambiguous. The CDR3 contains 15 residues. Trimming took 6 bases from V and 3 from J, leaving 17 bases between them. The germline V gene has CDR1 MNHEY and CDR2 SVGEGT. The CDR3 DNA follows: TGTGCCAGCAGAGAATGGAACCGAATGGACACTGAAGCTTTCTTT. Protein: CASREWNRMDTEAFF.

The chain recombines TRBV5-8 with TRBJ2-3; 11 bases fit TRBD1. Germline V gene lookup returns CDR1 SGHTS and CDR2 YDEGEE. V was clipped by 7 bases and J by 0 bases; unmatched bases: 4. The CDR3 is 15 amino acids. The CDR3 DNA reads as TGTGCCAGCCGGGACAGGGGGGTTAGCACAGATACGCAGTATTTT. This translates into CASRDRGVSTDTQYF. The variable domain in full, with the rest retrieved from reference TRBV5-8 and TRBJ2-3, is EAGVTQSPTHLIKTRGQQATLRCSPISGHTSVYWYQQALGLGLQFLLWYDEGEERNRGNFPPRFSGRQFPNYSSELNVNALELEDSALYLCASRDRGVSTDTQYFGPGTRLTVL.

The V call is TRBV6-5, the J call TRBJ2-1, with TRBD2 matching 8 bases. This CDR3 has 14 amino acids. Looked up from germline, CDR1 is MNHEY and CDR2 is SVGAGI. Trimming at V came to 9 bases and at J to 7 bases, leaving 11 bases not matched to a gene. CDR3 coding DNA: TGTGCCAGTTCATCCGGACTAGCATTGAATGAGCAGTTCTTC. Translating it yields CASSSGLALNEQFF.

As for this clonotype: This may be a read error: a much more frequent sequence differs by one nucleotide. The chain couples TRBV12-3 or TRBV12-4 to TRBJ1-5; TRBD1 matches 7 bases. The length of the CDR3 is 14 residues. The CDR3 DNA follows: TGTGCCTGCAGTTTAGGGGGCATCGGAGGGCCCCAGCATTTT. Translated, it gives CACSLGGIGGPQHF.

The genes are TRBV19 and TRBJ2-7; D perhaps matches TRBD1 (6 bases). CDR1 and CDR2 (germline): LNHDA, SQIVND (reference sequence). V gave up 5 bases and J gave up 3 bases, with 14 bases separating them. The CDR3 runs to 14 residues. CDR3: CASSPGHLVYEQYF. In DNA, the CDR3 is TGTGCCAGTAGTCCGGGACACCTCGTCTACGAGCAGTACTTC.

This clonotype appeared a few times. The rearrangement links TRBV3-1 to TRBJ2-5; D possibly corresponds to TRBD1 (5 bases). This CDR3 has 16 residues. The germline gives CDR1 LGHDT, CDR2 YNNKEL (reference sequence). The ends were cut back, 4 bases at V and 0 bases at J, with 15 bases in the middle. CDR3 sequence reads: CASSPPGAQYQETQYF. The CDR3 nucleotides read TGTGCCAGCAGCCCGCCTGGGGCTCAATACCAAGAGACCCAGTACTTC.

This clonotype was counted at least ten times. This sequence joins TRBV7-9 and TRBJ2-7; a possible D gene is TRBD1 (6 bases). Trimming pared 1 base from V and 5 bases from J, leaving 12 bases between. CDR3 length equals 14 residues. Per germline, CDR1 SEHNR and CDR2 FQNEAQ (reference sequence). The CDR3 coding sequence is TGTGCCAGCAGCTTAGAACAGGGTACGGACGAGCAGTACTTC. Translation: CASSLEQGTDEQYF. The full variable domain, rest sourced from reference TRBV7-9 and TRBJ2-7, is DTGVSQNPRHKITKRGQNVTFRCDPISEHNRLYWYRQTLGQGPEFLTYFQNEAQLEKSRLLSDRFSAERPKGSFSTLEIQRTEQGDSAMYLCASSLEQGTDEQYFGPGTRLTVT.

The chain combines TRBV27 with TRBJ1-1, with 8 positions matching TRBD1. Trimming took 5 bases from V and 5 from J; bases not matched to a gene: 22. CDR3 length: 19 amino acids. The V gene's germline CDR1 is MNHEY and CDR2 SMNVEV (reference sequence). The CDR3 region is CASSRISRTRQGRRTEAFF. The CDR3 nucleotides read TGTGCCAGCAGTAGAATCTCTCGTACGAGACAGGGGAGGAGGACTGAAGCTTTCTTT.

The table lists this clonotype with many counts. The V gene is TRBV5-5, the J gene TRBJ1-4, with D maybe TRBD1 (5 bases). The V and J ends lost 3 bases and 5 bases respectively, with 14 bases between them. There are 15 residues in the CDR3. CDR1 is SGHKS, CDR2 YYEKEE, per germline (reference sequence). For the CDR3, the DNA is TGTGCCAGCAGCTCGACGGGGCGGATAAATGAAAAACTGTTTTTT. Protein sequence: CASSSTGRINEKLFF.

This clonotype was seen more than once but under ten times. This chain connects TRBV18 to TRBJ2-3; tentative D call: TRBD2 (5 bases). The CDR3 totals 17 residues. CDR1 and CDR2 (germline): KGHSH, LQKENI. V lost 4 bases, J lost 6 bases, and 23 bases lay in between. The CDR3 DNA is TGTGCCAGCTCACTAACCGGCGTCAGGAGGTCACTGGATACGCAGTATTTT. Its translation: CASSLTGVRRSLDTQYF.

This clonotype was seen at least ten times. CDR3 sequence: CASSPRAPYEQYF. The DNA for the CDR3 is TGTGCCAGCAGCCCCCGGGCCCCCTACGAGCAGTACTTC. The genes are TRBV7-2 and TRBJ2-7, with unresolved D. Trimming pared 5 bases from V and 2 bases from J, leaving 10 bases between. Germline loops: CDR1 SGHTA, CDR2 FQGNSA. The CDR3 sequence is 13 residues long. Based on the CDR3 plus reference TRBV7-2 and TRBJ2-7, the full variable domain is GAGVSQSPSNKVTEKGKDVELRCDPISGHTALYWYRQSLGQGLEFLIYFQGNSAPDKSGLPSDRFSAERTGGSVSTLTIQRTQQEDSAVYLCASSPRAPYEQYFGPGTRLTVT.

The gene calls are TRBV6-2 or TRBV6-3 and TRBJ2-7, with a weak D call TRBD2 (5 bases). CDR1 and CDR2 (germline): MNHEY, SVGEGT. Trimming pared 5 bases from V and 5 bases from J, leaving 19 bases between. The CDR3 is 15 amino acids. CDR3 sequence reads: CASSGTGIISHEQYF. For the CDR3, the DNA is TGTGCCAGCAGTGGAACCGGGATTATAAGCCACGAGCAGTACTTC.

As to this clonotype: A much larger clone lies a single base off, so this may be a read error. The chain links TRBV4-1 to TRBJ1-5; no clear D gene. Germline V gene data show CDR1 as MGHRA and CDR2 as YSYEKL. CDR3 size: 14 residues. V lost 4 bases to trimming and J lost 6 bases, with 13 bases between them. CDR3: CASSPESVGQPQHF. DNA of the CDR3: TGCGCCAGCAGCCCGGAATCGGTTGGTCAGCCCCAGCATTTT.

This clonotype was recorded many times. A read error may account for a junction end that differs from germline. The chain uses TRBV27 and TRBJ2-5; D call uncertain. This CDR3 contains 12 residues. The germline gives CDR1 MNHEY, CDR2 SMNVEV (reference sequence). In DNA form, the CDR3 reads TGCGCCAGCAGCTTGGACCAAGAGACCCAGTACTTC. This sequence encodes CASSLDQETQYF.

This clonotype was seen ten or more times. V gene TRBV7-8 combines with J gene TRBJ2-4, with 9 nucleotides matching TRBD2. Trimming removed 5 bases from V and 2 bases from J; junction bases left unmatched: 10. The CDR3 sequence is 17 residues long. Germline CDR1 SGHVS, CDR2 FQNEAQ. Here the CDR3 DNA reads TGTGCCAGCAGCACACGGGGGACTAGCAGGACCAAAAACATTCAGTACTTC. Translation: CASSTRGTSRTKNIQYF. Variable domain in full (rest from reference TRBV7-8 and TRBJ2-4): GAGVSQSPRYKVAKRGQDVALRCDPISGHVSLFWYQQALGQGPEFLTYFQNEAQLDKSGLPSDRFFAERPEGSVSTLKIQRTQQEDSAVYLCASSTRGTSRTKNIQYFGAGTRLSVL.

In this sample, this clonotype turned up a few times. The chain is built from TRBV7-9 and TRBJ2-2, with D unclear. There are 16 residues in the CDR3. From germline, CDR1 is SEHNR and CDR2 FQNEAQ (reference sequence). V lost 0 bases, J lost 2 bases, and 10 bases lay in between. CDR3 in amino acids: CASSLARGANTGELFF. CDR3 nucleotides: TGTGCCAGCAGCTTAGCCCGCGGCGCCAACACCGGGGAGCTGTTTTTT.

This clonotype was found once. This chain's CDR3 is CARGTREETQYF. CDR3 bases: TGTGCCAGGGGGACACGGGAAGAGACCCAGTACTTC. The chain has TRBV2 and TRBJ2-5; TRBD1 might be the D (6 bases). The CDR3 is 12 residues long. The germline V gene has CDR1 SNHLY and CDR2 FYNNEI. V was pared by 9 bases and J by 3 bases, with 11 bases between.

This clonotype was seen repeatedly, ten times or more. The chain combines TRBV15 with TRBJ2-7; D possibly corresponds to TRBD2 (5 bases). V was clipped by 0 bases and J by 5 bases, with 11 bases between them. The CDR3 consists of 14 residues. CDR1 and CDR2 from the germline V gene are LNHNV and YYDKDF (reference sequence). The CDR3 DNA follows: TGTGCCACCAGCAGAGATCTCTCGGGAAACGAGCAGTACTTC. Protein product: CATSRDLSGNEQYF.

This clonotype showed up many times. The chain recombines TRBV21-1 with TRBJ1-1; no DNA check was done on the table's D call, TRBD1. TRBV21-1 is a listed pseudogene. The CDR3 totals 18 residues. CDR3 residues: CASSKARGMWTGWTEAFF. CDR3 nucleotides: TGTGCCAGCAGCAAAGCGCGTGGGATGTGGACAGGGTGGACTGAAGCTTTCTTT.

Points on this clonotype: A single base separates this from a much larger clone, so it may be a read error. The chain has TRBV7-2 and TRBJ1-4, with D unclear. This CDR3 is built from 16 residues. V was trimmed by 5 bases and J by 0 bases, leaving 13 bases between them. Per germline, CDR1 SGHTA and CDR2 FQGNSA. This CDR3 is CASSVIHRATNEKLFF. In DNA, the CDR3 is TGTGCCAGCAGCGTAATACACCGTGCAACTAATGAAAAACTGTTTTTT.

For this clonotype: Being one base from a much bigger clone, this may be a read error. The chain combines TRBV5-4 with TRBJ2-3, with TRBD2 matching over 7 bases. This CDR3 contains 15 residues. J gave up 5 bases and V 4 bases, and 10 bases lay outside the gene matches. CDR1 and CDR2 from the germline V gene are SGHNT and YYREEE (reference sequence). The CDR3 nucleotides read TGTGCCAGCAGCAGAAGCGGGGTCGGCAAAGATACGCAGTATTTT. It encodes CASSRSGVGKDTQYF.

At least ten counts were recorded for this clonotype. The CDR3 is CAWVDLSGANVLTF. The CDR3, as DNA: TGTGCCTGGGTGGACCTATCCGGGGCCAACGTCCTGACTTTC. The V call is TRBV30, the J call TRBJ2-6, with unresolved D. Germline CDR1 GTSNPN, CDR2 SVGIG (reference sequence). The CDR3 covers 14 residues. V was cut by 5 bases and J by 4 bases, with 12 bases left in between.

The V call is TRBV20-1, the J call TRBJ2-7; 8 bases map to TRBD1. V dropped 5 bases and J dropped 3; count of bases not matched to a gene: 6. The CDR3 has 13 residues. Germline CDR1 reads DFQATT; CDR2 reads SNEGSKA (reference sequence). The CDR3 reads CSAPTGDYYEQYF. The CDR3 DNA follows: TGCAGTGCTCCGACAGGGGATTACTACGAGCAGTACTTC.

This clonotype has at least ten counts. This chain uses TRBV7-9 with TRBJ2-4; possible D gene TRBD2, 6 bases. The CDR3 is 15 amino acids. Germline assignment: CDR1 SEHNR and CDR2 FQNEAQ (reference sequence). V was trimmed by 5 bases and J by 6 bases, leaving 17 bases between them. DNA for the CDR3: TGTGCCAGCAGCCCTCCGGAATCCGGGAGAAACATTCAGTACTTC. Protein sequence: CASSPPESGRNIQYF.

This clonotype appeared a single time. The junction departs from germline at one end; a sequencing error may be responsible. V and J are TRBV15 and TRBJ2-3, with a possible D match to TRBD2 (5 bases). The CDR3 contains 14 residues. CDR1 and CDR2 (germline): LNHNV, YYDKDF (reference sequence). The CDR3 nucleotides are TGTGCCACCAGCAGAGACGTGGGAGCAGATACGCAGAATTTT. Residues: CATSRDVGADTQNF.

Worth noting for this clonotype: A much larger clonotype is one base distant, so this may be a read error. This chain uses TRBV9 with TRBJ2-5; D is unresolved. The CDR3 contains 13 residues. The germline V and J ends were trimmed by 4 bases and 2 bases, with 9 bases remaining between them. CDR1 and CDR2 from the germline V gene are SGDLS and YYNGEE. CDR3 sequence reads: CASSNILQETQYF. The CDR3 DNA reads as TGTGCCAGCAGCAACATTTTACAAGAGACCCAGTACTTC.